This is a list of T cell receptor beta chains from one sample in a study of blood T cells in healthy people across ages. TCRdb redid the calling of the 5' RACE reads with MiXCR, one entry per CDR3 protein. Of about 1.8 million distinct CDR3 sequences in the sample, about 49% were seen once. Sequencing used blood. These receptors were obtained from a woman aged 40 to 50 in good health. Both conserved end residues are part of each CDR3. A D gene is named only where the DNA matches it firmly. Clone size is shown for a subset of rows, as once, few, many or a class of expanded clone.

v_call: TRBV4-3
j_call: TRBJ2-7
clone_size: .
d_call: .
cdr3_aa: CASSQEGQKLYEQYF
cdr3_nt: TGCGCCAGCAGCCAAGAAGGACAGAAACTCTACGAGCAGTACTTC

v_call: TRBV20-1
j_call: TRBJ2-7
clone_size: .
d_call: .
cdr3_aa: CSADQGSSYEQYF
cdr3_nt: TGCAGTGCAGACCAGGGTTCTTCCTACGAGCAGTACTTC

v_call: TRBV5-5
j_call: TRBJ2-1
clone_size: .
d_call: TRBD2
cdr3_aa: CASSFKTSGERDEQFF
cdr3_nt: TGTGCCAGCAGCTTTAAGACTAGCGGGGAGCGGGATGAGCAGTTCTTC

v_call: TRBV2
j_call: TRBJ2-4
clone_size: few
d_call: TRBD2
cdr3_aa: CASRLASGKNIQYF
cdr3_nt: TGTGCCAGCCGACTAGCATCCGGCAAAAACATTCAGTACTTC

v_call: TRBV6-2/TRBV6-3
j_call: TRBJ2-7
clone_size: few
d_call: TRBD1
cdr3_aa: CASSYRGQGAHWRDSEQYF
cdr3_nt: TGTGCCAGCAGTTATCGAGGACAGGGGGCGCACTGGCGGGACTCCGAGCAGTACTTC

v_call: TRBV6-2/TRBV6-3
j_call: TRBJ2-3
clone_size: .
d_call: TRBD1
cdr3_aa: CASTNRGGPTDTQYF
cdr3_nt: TGTGCCAGCACAAACAGAGGGGGCCCCACAGATACGCAGTATTTT

v_call: TRBV6-1
j_call: TRBJ2-7
clone_size: few
d_call: .
cdr3_aa: CGLGWGVEQYF
cdr3_nt: TGTGGACTTGGCTGGGGAGTCGAGCAGTACTTC

v_call: TRBV28
j_call: TRBJ1-6
clone_size: .
d_call: .
cdr3_aa: CASSLGGGGGNSPLHF
cdr3_nt: TGTGCCAGCAGTTTGGGTGGGGGGGGAGGTAATTCACCCCTCCACTTT

v_call: TRBV10-3
j_call: TRBJ1-2
clone_size: few
d_call: .
cdr3_aa: CASAGDETDLWYGYTF
cdr3_nt: TGTGCCTCCGCCGGCGACGAGACAGATCTATGGTATGGCTACACCTTC

v_call: TRBV2
j_call: TRBJ2-7
clone_size: .
d_call: TRBD1
cdr3_aa: CASKSGGAYEQYF
cdr3_nt: TGTGCCAGCAAGTCAGGGGGAGCCTACGAGCAGTACTTC

v_call: TRBV5-5
j_call: TRBJ2-1
clone_size: .
d_call: TRBD2
cdr3_aa: CASRSTSGGRNEQFF
cdr3_nt: TGTGCCAGCAGGTCGACTAGCGGGGGACGGAATGAGCAGTTCTTC

v_call: TRBV5-1
j_call: TRBJ2-7
clone_size: few
d_call: .
cdr3_aa: CASSSDSRPYEQYF
cdr3_nt: TGCGCCAGCAGCTCCGACAGCCGCCCCTACGAGCAGTACTTC

v_call: TRBV4-1
j_call: TRBJ2-3
clone_size: few
d_call: TRBD2
cdr3_aa: CASSQETAGADTQYF
cdr3_nt: TGCGCCAGCAGCCAAGAAACAGCGGGGGCAGATACGCAGTATTTT

v_call: TRBV10-3
j_call: TRBJ2-3
clone_size: .
d_call: .
cdr3_aa: CAIRDTGTDTQYF
cdr3_nt: TGTGCCATCAGGGACACCGGTACAGATACGCAGTATTTT

v_call: TRBV12-3/TRBV12-4
j_call: TRBJ2-7
clone_size: many
d_call: .
cdr3_aa: CASSFAGSSYEQYF
cdr3_nt: TGTGCCAGCAGCTTTGCGGGGAGCTCCTACGAGCAGTACTTC

v_call: TRBV20-1
j_call: TRBJ2-7
clone_size: .
d_call: TRBD1
cdr3_aa: CSANGRDRGYEQYF
cdr3_nt: TGCAGTGCGAACGGCCGGGACAGGGGTTACGAGCAGTACTTC

v_call: TRBV15
j_call: TRBJ2-7
clone_size: .
d_call: .
cdr3_aa: CATSRDSSLTATYEQYF
cdr3_nt: TGTGCCACCAGCAGAGATTCCTCTTTGACGGCCACCTACGAGCAGTACTTC

v_call: TRBV28
j_call: TRBJ2-1
clone_size: .
d_call: TRBD2
cdr3_aa: CASSEPGLATYNEQFF
cdr3_nt: TGTGCCAGCAGTGAACCGGGACTAGCGACCTACAATGAGCAGTTCTTC

v_call: TRBV12-3/TRBV12-4
j_call: TRBJ1-5
clone_size: few
d_call: .
cdr3_aa: CASSYKQPQHF
cdr3_nt: TGTGCCAGCAGTTATAAACAGCCCCAGCATTTT

v_call: TRBV4-2
j_call: TRBJ1-2
clone_size: .
d_call: .
cdr3_aa: CASSQDRVQRESGYTF
cdr3_nt: TGTGCCAGCAGCCAAGATAGGGTTCAGCGGGAAAGCGGCTACACCTTC

v_call: TRBV7-3
j_call: TRBJ2-3
clone_size: few
d_call: .
cdr3_aa: CASRPGMTDTQYF
cdr3_nt: TGTGCCAGCAGACCGGGGATGACAGATACGCAGTATTTT

v_call: TRBV7-2
j_call: TRBJ2-7
clone_size: few
d_call: .
cdr3_aa: CASSRLAQEQYF
cdr3_nt: TGTGCCAGCAGCCGCCTAGCGCAGGAGCAGTACTTC

v_call: TRBV7-2
j_call: TRBJ1-4
clone_size: .
d_call: TRBD1
cdr3_aa: CASSLGQGSRKLFF
cdr3_nt: TGTGCCAGCAGCTTAGGACAGGGGTCGCGAAAACTGTTTTTT

v_call: TRBV20-1
j_call: TRBJ2-7
clone_size: few
d_call: TRBD2
cdr3_aa: CSARDFGTTSYEQYF
cdr3_nt: TGCAGTGCTAGAGATTTCGGGACTACCAGCTACGAGCAGTACTTC

v_call: TRBV6-5
j_call: TRBJ1-1
clone_size: .
d_call: .
cdr3_aa: CATGTGNTEAFF
cdr3_nt: TGTGCCACGGGGACGGGGAACACTGAAGCTTTCTTT

v_call: TRBV2
j_call: TRBJ2-7
clone_size: .
d_call: TRBD2
cdr3_aa: CASSESPAGRSYEQYF
cdr3_nt: TGTGCCAGCAGTGAGTCTCCAGCGGGGAGGTCCTACGAGCAGTACTTC

v_call: TRBV5-1
j_call: TRBJ1-1
clone_size: .
d_call: .
cdr3_aa: CASSLSYLNTEAFF
cdr3_nt: TGCGCCAGCAGCTTATCCTATCTGAACACTGAAGCTTTCTTT

v_call: TRBV27
j_call: TRBJ1-2
clone_size: .
d_call: .
cdr3_aa: CASRAQSRAYGYTF
cdr3_nt: TGTGCCAGCAGGGCACAGAGCAGGGCCTATGGCTACACCTTC

v_call: TRBV7-2
j_call: TRBJ1-2
clone_size: .
d_call: .
cdr3_aa: CASSFRVTGNYGYTF
cdr3_nt: TGTGCCAGCAGCTTCCGTGTGACAGGAAACTATGGCTACACCTTC

v_call: TRBV29-1
j_call: TRBJ2-3
clone_size: .
d_call: .
cdr3_aa: CSVPKGEVGTDTQYF
cdr3_nt: TGCAGCGTCCCTAAGGGGGAGGTTGGCACAGATACGCAGTATTTT

v_call: TRBV4-2
j_call: TRBJ1-5
clone_size: .
d_call: .
cdr3_aa: CASSQDGALGGNQPQHF
cdr3_nt: TGTGCCAGCAGCCAAGATGGGGCGCTAGGAGGCAATCAGCCCCAGCATTTT

v_call: TRBV4-2
j_call: TRBJ2-3
clone_size: .
d_call: TRBD2
cdr3_aa: CASSQDSYAGEFTDTQYF
cdr3_nt: TGTGCCAGCAGCCAAGATTCTTACGCGGGGGAGTTCACAGATACGCAGTATTTT

v_call: TRBV28
j_call: TRBJ2-5
clone_size: .
d_call: .
cdr3_aa: CASTPGWETQYF
cdr3_nt: TGTGCCAGCACCCCGGGATGGGAGACCCAGTACTTC

v_call: TRBV5-5
j_call: TRBJ2-3
clone_size: few
d_call: TRBD1
cdr3_aa: CASSPPTGGSGDTQYF
cdr3_nt: TGTGCCAGCAGCCCACCGACAGGGGGCTCAGGAGATACGCAGTATTTT

v_call: TRBV20-1
j_call: TRBJ2-7
clone_size: .
d_call: TRBD1
cdr3_aa: CSVLRQGRYEQYF
cdr3_nt: TGCAGTGTTCTGCGACAGGGGCGGTACGAGCAGTACTTC

v_call: TRBV10-3
j_call: TRBJ2-7
clone_size: .
d_call: TRBD1
cdr3_aa: CAIRQGPPYEQYF
cdr3_nt: TGTGCCATCCGACAGGGCCCACCCTACGAGCAGTACTTC

v_call: TRBV12-3/TRBV12-4
j_call: TRBJ2-3
clone_size: .
d_call: TRBD2
cdr3_aa: CASRRLAGGPDRQYF
cdr3_nt: TGTGCCAGCAGGAGACTAGCGGGGGGGCCGGATAGGCAGTATTTT

v_call: TRBV10-3
j_call: TRBJ2-5
clone_size: .
d_call: .
cdr3_aa: CAISEGDSRTSETQYF
cdr3_nt: TGTGCCATCAGTGAGGGTGACAGTCGGACCTCAGAGACCCAGTACTTC

v_call: TRBV20-1
j_call: TRBJ1-6
clone_size: .
d_call: .
cdr3_aa: CSAQHSSRDLPLHF
cdr3_nt: TGCAGTGCCCAACATTCGAGTAGGGACCTACCCCTCCACTTT

v_call: TRBV4-2
j_call: TRBJ2-1
clone_size: .
d_call: TRBD2
cdr3_aa: CASSHGGESWNEQFF
cdr3_nt: TGTGCCAGCAGCCACGGGGGGGAATCGTGGAATGAGCAGTTCTTC

v_call: TRBV10-3
j_call: TRBJ2-5
clone_size: few
d_call: .
cdr3_aa: CAISGGSPQETQYF
cdr3_nt: TGTGCCATCAGTGGGGGCTCCCCCCAAGAGACCCAGTACTTC

v_call: TRBV20-1
j_call: TRBJ2-5
clone_size: .
d_call: TRBD2
cdr3_aa: CSAERTSGRGYQETQYF
cdr3_nt: TGCAGTGCCGAGCGTACTAGCGGGCGGGGGTACCAAGAGACCCAGTACTTC

v_call: TRBV20-1
j_call: TRBJ2-3
clone_size: few
d_call: .
cdr3_aa: CSASPDGSQYF
cdr3_nt: TGCAGTGCTAGTCCCGACGGTTCGCAGTATTTT

v_call: TRBV4-3
j_call: TRBJ2-1
clone_size: .
d_call: .
cdr3_aa: CASSQDPARVSYNEQFF
cdr3_nt: TGCGCCAGCAGCCAAGATCCCGCAAGAGTCTCCTACAATGAGCAGTTCTTC

v_call: TRBV7-2
j_call: TRBJ2-7
clone_size: few
d_call: TRBD2
cdr3_aa: CASSASTSGGVGEQYF
cdr3_nt: TGTGCCAGCAGCGCCTCGACTAGCGGGGGAGTAGGCGAGCAGTACTTC

v_call: TRBV27
j_call: TRBJ2-7
clone_size: .
d_call: .
cdr3_aa: CASSLSPQGPYEQYF
cdr3_nt: TGTGCCAGCAGTTTATCCCCACAGGGCCCCTACGAGCAGTACTTC

v_call: TRBV29-1
j_call: TRBJ1-1
clone_size: few
d_call: .
cdr3_aa: CSAFGAVGTEAFF
cdr3_nt: TGCAGCGCCTTTGGGGCCGTGGGCACTGAAGCTTTCTTT

v_call: TRBV7-2
j_call: TRBJ2-1
clone_size: once
d_call: TRBD2
cdr3_aa: CASSSPGLASGEQFF
cdr3_nt: TGTGCCAGCAGCTCGCCGGGACTAGCCTCCGGGGAGCAGTTCTTC

v_call: TRBV18
j_call: TRBJ1-1
clone_size: once
d_call: .
cdr3_aa: CASSPTMENTEAFF
cdr3_nt: TGTGCCAGCTCACCTACCATGGAGAACACTGAAGCTTTCTTT

v_call: TRBV7-8
j_call: TRBJ2-7
clone_size: .
d_call: .
cdr3_aa: CASSLSSSRTYEQYF
cdr3_nt: TGTGCCAGCAGCTTATCAAGTAGTCGGACCTACGAGCAGTACTTC

v_call: TRBV2
j_call: TRBJ2-1
clone_size: .
d_call: .
cdr3_aa: CATQGPPYQQRDNEQFF
cdr3_nt: TGTGCCACCCAGGGTCCTCCCTATCAGCAAAGGGACAATGAGCAGTTCTTC

v_call: TRBV20-1
j_call: TRBJ2-1
clone_size: .
d_call: TRBD2
cdr3_aa: CSARGLASDEQFF
cdr3_nt: TGCAGTGCTAGGGGACTAGCTAGCGATGAGCAGTTCTTC